This is a list of T cell receptor beta chains from one sample in a study of CD8+ T cells in alopecia areata. The repertoire was sequenced with immunoSEQ multiplex PCR; TCRdb's copy has only in-frame clones and lacks some. The data contain about 42,000 clones, about three fifths of them singletons. The input for sequencing was CD8+ T cells sorted from blood, taken at week 4, from a patient treated with tofacitinib. These receptors were taken from a human donor with alopecia areata. The CDR3 runs from the conserved cysteine through the conserved F or W. The order of the fields is J gene, CDR3 length, D gene, V gene, clone size, CDR3 protein, CDR3 DNA. The D gene is left open where the match is weak. Some rows mark clone size as missing; the rest say once, few, many or name a class of expanded clone.

J: TRBJ2-5
length: 17
D: .
V: TRBV5-1
size: .
CDR3: CASSLATRTGRKETQYF
DNA: TGCGCCAGCAGCTTGGCCACAAGGACGGGTAGAAAAGAGACCCAGTACTTC

J: TRBJ2-5
length: 14
D: .
V: TRBV7-8
size: .
CDR3: CASSPRGGEETQYF
DNA: TGTGCCAGCAGCCCCAGAGGAGGGGAAGAGACCCAGTACTTC

J: TRBJ1-1
length: 13
D: .
V: TRBV12-5
size: .
CDR3: CASGDDAGTEAFF
DNA: TGTGCTAGTGGTGACGACGCTGGGACTGAAGCTTTCTTT

J: TRBJ2-7
length: 13
D: .
V: TRBV29-1
size: .
CDR3: CSVEPTDTYEQYF
DNA: TGCAGCGTTGAACCGACGGACACCTACGAGCAGTACTTC

J: TRBJ1-5
length: 15
D: .
V: TRBV6-4
size: .
CDR3: CASSATSGSGQPQHF
DNA: TGTGCCAGCAGCGCAACGTCCGGGTCAGGGCAGCCCCAGCATTTT

J: TRBJ2-7
length: 16
D: TRBD1
V: TRBV6-5
size: .
CDR3: CASSYSGPRGSYEQYF
DNA: TGTGCCAGCAGTTACTCGGGCCCCAGGGGGTCGTACGAGCAGTACTTC

J: TRBJ1-2
length: 13
D: .
V: TRBV6-5
size: .
CDR3: CASTTGLGYGYTF
DNA: TGTGCCAGCACAACAGGGTTGGGCTATGGCTACACCTTC

J: TRBJ2-3
length: 13
D: .
V: TRBV19
size: .
CDR3: CASSKIFTDTQYF
DNA: TGTGCCAGTAGTAAAATCTTCACAGATACGCAGTATTTT

J: TRBJ2-7
length: 12
D: .
V: TRBV29-1
size: .
CDR3: CSVGPVSYEQYF
DNA: TGCAGCGTTGGGCCGGTCTCCTACGAGCAGTACTTC

J: TRBJ1-5
length: 15
D: .
V: TRBV19
size: .
CDR3: CASSIDLKSHQPQHF
DNA: TGTGCCAGTAGTATAGATCTTAAAAGCCACCAGCCCCAGCATTTT

J: TRBJ2-1
length: 13
D: .
V: TRBV29-1
size: .
CDR3: CSVQGGGYNEQFF
DNA: TGCAGCGTCCAGGGGGGCGGCTACAATGAGCAGTTCTTC

J: TRBJ1-2
length: 14
D: TRBD1
V: TRBV29-1
size: .
CDR3: CSVERQGAYYGYTF
DNA: TGCAGCGTTGAGCGCCAGGGGGCCTACTATGGCTACACCTTC

J: TRBJ2-2
length: 11
D: .
V: TRBV29-1
size: .
CDR3: CSVYLAGELFF
DNA: TGCAGCGTTTACCTGGCCGGGGAGCTGTTTTTT

J: TRBJ2-3
length: 14
D: .
V: TRBV30
size: .
CDR3: CAWILDGNTDTQYF
DNA: TGTGCCTGGATTCTGGACGGGAACACAGATACGCAGTATTTT

J: TRBJ1-2
length: 11
D: .
V: TRBV29-1
size: .
CDR3: CSGQDLYGYTF
DNA: TGCAGCGGACAGGACCTTTATGGCTACACCTTC

J: TRBJ2-3
length: 15
D: .
V: TRBV5-1
size: .
CDR3: CASSLWYRARDTQYF
DNA: TGCGCCAGCAGCTTGTGGTACAGGGCGAGAGATACGCAGTATTTT

J: TRBJ1-6
length: 15
D: TRBD1
V: TRBV4-3
size: .
CDR3: CASSLQGGDNSPLHF
DNA: TGCGCCAGCAGCCTTCAGGGGGGAGATAATTCACCCCTCCACTTT

J: TRBJ2-1
length: 15
D: TRBD1
V: TRBV19
size: .
CDR3: CASSVTGDNYNEQFF
DNA: TGTGCCAGTAGTGTAACAGGGGACAATTACAATGAGCAGTTCTTC

J: TRBJ2-7
length: 13
D: .
V: TRBV29-1
size: .
CDR3: CSVKGGTVNEQYF
DNA: TGCAGCGTTAAAGGGGGGACCGTGAACGAGCAGTACTTC

J: TRBJ2-3
length: 14
D: .
V: TRBV4-1
size: .
CDR3: CASKGEGRRDTQYF
DNA: TGCGCCAGCAAGGGTGAGGGGCGCCGGGATACGCAGTATTTT

J: TRBJ1-5
length: 16
D: TRBD1
V: TRBV19
size: few
CDR3: CASSHVGTVSNQPQHF
DNA: TGTGCCAGTAGTCATGTAGGGACAGTTAGCAATCAGCCCCAGCATTTT

J: TRBJ1-2
length: 13
D: .
V: TRBV10-1
size: .
CDR3: CASSERLTGGYTF
DNA: TGCGCCAGCAGTGAGAGGTTGACGGGAGGCTACACCTTC

J: TRBJ2-3
length: 14
D: TRBD2
V: TRBV6-5
size: .
CDR3: CATDAGGGTDTQYF
DNA: TGTGCCACCGACGCGGGGGGTGGGACAGATACGCAGTATTTT

J: TRBJ1-6
length: 16
D: .
V: TRBV2
size: .
CDR3: CASKGTETAQNSPLHF
DNA: TGTGCCAGCAAGGGGACGGAGACTGCCCAAAATTCACCCCTCCACTTT

J: TRBJ2-1
length: 17
D: .
V: TRBV10-3
size: .
CDR3: CAISLIGGPLSYNEQFF
DNA: TGTGCCATCAGTCTTATTGGGGGGCCCCTCTCCTACAATGAGCAGTTCTTC

J: TRBJ1-2
length: 15
D: TRBD1
V: TRBV13
size: .
CDR3: CASIFGADRGRGYTF
DNA: TGTGCCAGCATCTTTGGAGCCGACAGGGGCCGTGGCTACACCTTC

J: TRBJ2-3
length: 15
D: .
V: TRBV19
size: few
CDR3: CATQIIAGGTDTQYF
DNA: TGTGCCACCCAAATTATTGCAGGTGGCACAGATACGCAGTATTTT

J: TRBJ2-2
length: 15
D: TRBD2
V: TRBV4-3
size: .
CDR3: CASSPGLAYTGELFF
DNA: TGCGCCAGCAGCCCGGGACTAGCGTACACCGGGGAGCTGTTTTTT

J: TRBJ1-3
length: 11
D: .
V: TRBV19
size: .
CDR3: CAIRNGNTIYF
DNA: TGTGCCATCCGGAATGGAAACACCATATATTTT

J: TRBJ2-2
length: 11
D: .
V: TRBV30
size: .
CDR3: CAWDSTGELFF
DNA: TGTGCCTGGGACAGCACCGGGGAGCTGTTTTTT

J: TRBJ2-2
length: 12
D: .
V: TRBV5-4
size: once
CDR3: CASSLNGIELFF
DNA: TGTGCCAGCAGCTTGAATGGTATCGAGCTGTTTTTT

J: TRBJ2-2
length: 14
D: .
V: TRBV6-5
size: .
CDR3: CASSYSRSPGELFF
DNA: TGTGCCAGCAGTTACTCTAGGAGTCCCGGGGAGCTGTTTTTT

J: TRBJ2-1
length: 15
D: TRBD2
V: TRBV19
size: few
CDR3: CASSIVEGRGNEQFF
DNA: TGTGCCAGTAGTATTGTGGAAGGGCGGGGGAATGAGCAGTTCTTC

J: TRBJ2-7
length: 10
D: .
V: TRBV29-1
size: .
CDR3: CSVRGDEQYF
DNA: TGCAGCGTGAGGGGTGACGAGCAGTACTTC

J: TRBJ1-2
length: 12
D: TRBD1
V: TRBV29-1
size: .
CDR3: CSVLGQENGYTF
DNA: TGCAGCGTTCTGGGACAGGAAAATGGCTACACCTTC

J: TRBJ2-1
length: 10
D: .
V: TRBV20-1
size: .
CDR3: CSATTGEQFF
DNA: TGCAGTGCCACAACGGGTGAGCAGTTCTTC

J: TRBJ2-7
length: 14
D: .
V: TRBV30
size: .
CDR3: CAWSPGHMAYEQYF
DNA: TGTGCCTGGAGTCCGGGACACATGGCCTACGAGCAGTACTTC

J: TRBJ2-7
length: 12
D: TRBD1
V: TRBV19
size: few
CDR3: CASSGTGIEQYF
DNA: TGTGCCAGTAGTGGGACAGGTATCGAGCAGTACTTC

J: TRBJ1-2
length: 14
D: TRBD1
V: TRBV29-1
size: .
CDR3: CSVATGDAGHGYTF
DNA: TGCAGCGTTGCCACAGGGGACGCAGGGCATGGCTACACCTTC

J: TRBJ2-7
length: 13
D: .
V: TRBV5-8
size: few
CDR3: CASSLVPRDEQYF
DNA: TGTGCCAGCAGCTTGGTCCCGAGGGACGAGCAGTACTTC

J: TRBJ2-7
length: 14
D: TRBD1
V: TRBV29-1
size: .
CDR3: CSVEDEGQGVEQYF
DNA: TGCAGCGTTGAAGATGAGGGACAGGGCGTCGAGCAGTACTTC

J: TRBJ1-1
length: 14
D: TRBD1
V: TRBV30
size: .
CDR3: CAWRTRTGRSEAFF
DNA: TGTGCCTGGAGAACCAGGACAGGGCGATCTGAAGCTTTCTTT

J: TRBJ1-5
length: 13
D: .
V: TRBV27
size: .
CDR3: CASSAGGWQPQHF
DNA: TGTGCCAGCAGTGCGGGGGGCTGGCAGCCCCAGCATTTT

J: TRBJ2-1
length: 15
D: TRBD2
V: TRBV27
size: few
CDR3: CARAGTSGAYNEQFF
DNA: TGTGCCCGGGCCGGGACTAGCGGGGCATACAATGAGCAGTTCTTC